Here is one T cell receptor beta chain with its context. The CDR3 consists of 14 residues. Per the germline V gene, CDR1 is LNHDA and CDR2 is SQIVND (reference sequence). V dropped 11 bases and J dropped 4 bases, with 20 bases sitting between them. Libraries were prepared by immunoSEQ multiplex PCR; TCRdb keeps only in-frame clonotypes and omits some of them. The sample has around 730 clones; roughly 83% are singletons. This sample is drawn from a study of brain metastases from non-small cell lung cancer. Specimen: tumor-adjacent normal tissue. This sequence originates from a donor aged 40 or over with non-small cell lung cancer. The genes are TRBV19 and TRBJ1-1, with D perhaps matching TRBD1 (6 bases). CDR3 DNA: TGTGCCGCGCGCAAAGGGGGGTTCGCCACTGAAGCTTTCTTT. Translated: CAARKGGFATEAFF. The whole variable domain, remainder taken from reference TRBV19 and TRBJ1-1, is DGGITQSPKYLFRKEGQNVTLSCEQNLNHDAMYWYRQDPGQGLRLIYYSQIVNDFQKGDIAEGYSVSREKKESFPLTVTSAQKNPTAFYLCAARKGGFATEAFFGQGTRLTVV.